This T cell receptor (beta chain) emerged from a study of OX40 agonist ivuxolimab in advanced cancers. V gave up 2 bases and J gave up 6 bases, with 8 bases separating them. Germline CDR1 reads WNHNN; CDR2 reads SYGVQD (reference sequence). The CDR3 totals 12 residues. The assay was immunoSEQ multiplex PCR, and TCRdb's table has in-frame clones only and misses some. The sample has fewer than 30,000 clones, roughly four fifths seen once; the top ten hold 25% to 30%. The chain links TRBV10-1 to TRBJ2-7, with D possibly called TRBD1 or TRBD2 (5 bases each). This TCR came from an adult with an advanced solid tumor such as melanoma, head and neck, liver or kidney cancer. The material was CD4+ or CD8+ T cells sorted from blood, obtained in a trial of the OX40 agonist ivuxolimab. In nucleotides, the CDR3 is TGCGCCAGCAGTGAGACGGGGACCGAGCAGTACTTC. It is translated as CASSETGTEQYF.